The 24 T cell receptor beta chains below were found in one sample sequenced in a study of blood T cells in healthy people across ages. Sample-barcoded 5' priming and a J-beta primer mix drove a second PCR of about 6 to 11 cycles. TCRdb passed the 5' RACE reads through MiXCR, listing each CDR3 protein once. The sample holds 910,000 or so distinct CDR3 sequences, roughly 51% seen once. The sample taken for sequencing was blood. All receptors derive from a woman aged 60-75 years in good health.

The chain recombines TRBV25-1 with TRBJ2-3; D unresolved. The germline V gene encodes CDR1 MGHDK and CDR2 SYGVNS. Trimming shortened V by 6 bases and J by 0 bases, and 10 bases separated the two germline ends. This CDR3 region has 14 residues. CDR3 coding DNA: TGTGCCAGCAGCTCCGCGGAGAGCACAGATACGCAGTATTTT. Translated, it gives CASSSAESTDTQYF.

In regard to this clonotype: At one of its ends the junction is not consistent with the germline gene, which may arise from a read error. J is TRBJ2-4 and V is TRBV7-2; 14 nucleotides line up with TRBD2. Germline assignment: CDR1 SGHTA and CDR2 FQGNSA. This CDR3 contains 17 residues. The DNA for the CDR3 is TGTGCTAGCAGCCAGGGACTAGCGGGAGTAGCCAAAAACATTCAGTACTTC. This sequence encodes CASSQGLAGVAKNIQYF.

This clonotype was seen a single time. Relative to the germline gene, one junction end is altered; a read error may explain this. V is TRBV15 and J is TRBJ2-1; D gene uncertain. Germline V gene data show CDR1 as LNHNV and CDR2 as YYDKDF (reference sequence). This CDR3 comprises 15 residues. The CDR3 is CATSGESGSNNEQFF. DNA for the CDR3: TGTGCCACCAGCGGAGAAAGTGGGTCCAACAATGAGCAGTTCTTC.

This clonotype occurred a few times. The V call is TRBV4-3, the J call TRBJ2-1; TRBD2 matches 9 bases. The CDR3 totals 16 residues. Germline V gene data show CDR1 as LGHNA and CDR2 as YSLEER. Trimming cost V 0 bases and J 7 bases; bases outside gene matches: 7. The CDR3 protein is CASSQDATSGHNEQFF. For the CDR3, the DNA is TGCGCCAGCAGCCAAGATGCTACTAGCGGGCATAATGAGCAGTTCTTC.

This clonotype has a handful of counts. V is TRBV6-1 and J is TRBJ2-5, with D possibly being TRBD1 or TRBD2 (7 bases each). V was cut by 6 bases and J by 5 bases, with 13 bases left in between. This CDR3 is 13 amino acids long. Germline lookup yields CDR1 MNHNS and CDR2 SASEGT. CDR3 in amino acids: CASRRQGGETQYF. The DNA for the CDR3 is TGTGCCAGCAGAAGACAGGGAGGGGAGACCCAGTACTTC.

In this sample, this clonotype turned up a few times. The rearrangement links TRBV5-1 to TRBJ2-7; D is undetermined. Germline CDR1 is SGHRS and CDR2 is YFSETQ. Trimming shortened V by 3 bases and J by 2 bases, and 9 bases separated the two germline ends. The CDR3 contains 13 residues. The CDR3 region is CASSWAVTYEQYF. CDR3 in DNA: TGCGCCAGCAGCTGGGCGGTGACCTACGAGCAGTACTTC.

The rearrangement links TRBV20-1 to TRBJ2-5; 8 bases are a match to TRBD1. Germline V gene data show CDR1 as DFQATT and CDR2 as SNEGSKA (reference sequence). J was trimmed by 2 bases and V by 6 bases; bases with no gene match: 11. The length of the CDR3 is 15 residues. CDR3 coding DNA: TGCAGTGCAGCAGGACAGGGTATGGGTCAAGAGACCCAGTACTTC. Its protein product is CSAAGQGMGQETQYF.

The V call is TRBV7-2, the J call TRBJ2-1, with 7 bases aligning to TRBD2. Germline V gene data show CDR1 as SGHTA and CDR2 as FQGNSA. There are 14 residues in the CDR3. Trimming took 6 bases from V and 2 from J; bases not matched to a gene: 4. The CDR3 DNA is TGTGCCAGCAGTGGACTAGGCCCCTACAATGAGCAGTTCTTC. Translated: CASSGLGPYNEQFF. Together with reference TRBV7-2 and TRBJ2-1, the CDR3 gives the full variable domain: GAGVSQSPSNKVTEKGKDVELRCDPISGHTALYWYRQSLGQGLEFLIYFQGNSAPDKSGLPSDRFSAERTGGSVSTLTIQRTQQEDSAVYLCASSGLGPYNEQFFGPGTRLTVL.

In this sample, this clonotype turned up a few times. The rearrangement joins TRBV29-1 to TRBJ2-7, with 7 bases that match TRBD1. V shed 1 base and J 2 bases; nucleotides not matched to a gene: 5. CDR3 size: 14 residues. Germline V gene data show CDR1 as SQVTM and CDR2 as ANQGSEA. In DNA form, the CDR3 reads TGCAGCGTTGAAGGAAGGACAGGAACCTACGAGCAGTACTTC. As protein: CSVEGRTGTYEQYF.

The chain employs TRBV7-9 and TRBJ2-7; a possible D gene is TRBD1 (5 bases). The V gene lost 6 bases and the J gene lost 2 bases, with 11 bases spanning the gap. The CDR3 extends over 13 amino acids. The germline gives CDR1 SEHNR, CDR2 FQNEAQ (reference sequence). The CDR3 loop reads CASRNRNTYEQYF. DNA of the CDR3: TGTGCCAGCAGAAACAGGAATACCTACGAGCAGTACTTC.

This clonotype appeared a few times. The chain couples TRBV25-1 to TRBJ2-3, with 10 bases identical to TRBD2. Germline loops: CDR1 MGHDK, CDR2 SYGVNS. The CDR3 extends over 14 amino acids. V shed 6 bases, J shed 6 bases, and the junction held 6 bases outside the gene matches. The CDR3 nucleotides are TGTGCCAGCAGACCTAGCGGGAGTCGTGATACGCAGTATTTT. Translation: CASRPSGSRDTQYF. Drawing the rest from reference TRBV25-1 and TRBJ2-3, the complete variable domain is EADIYQTPRYLVIGTGKKITLECSQTMGHDKMYWYQQDPGMELHLIHYSYGVNSTEKGDLSSESTVSRIRTEHFPLTLESARPSHTSQYLCASRPSGSRDTQYFGPGTRLTVL.

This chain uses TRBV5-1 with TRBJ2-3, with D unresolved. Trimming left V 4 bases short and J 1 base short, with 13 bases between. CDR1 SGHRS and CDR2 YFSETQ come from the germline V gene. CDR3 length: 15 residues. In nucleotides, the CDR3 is TGCGCCAGCAGCCCTACAATGGACGGCACAGATACGCAGTATTTT. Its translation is CASSPTMDGTDTQYF. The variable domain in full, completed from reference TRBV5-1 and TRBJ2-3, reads KAGVTQTPRYLIKTRGQQVTLSCSPISGHRSVSWYQQTPGQGLQFLFEYFSETQRNKGNFPGRFSGRQFSNSRSEMNVSTLELGDSALYLCASSPTMDGTDTQYFGPGTRLTVL.

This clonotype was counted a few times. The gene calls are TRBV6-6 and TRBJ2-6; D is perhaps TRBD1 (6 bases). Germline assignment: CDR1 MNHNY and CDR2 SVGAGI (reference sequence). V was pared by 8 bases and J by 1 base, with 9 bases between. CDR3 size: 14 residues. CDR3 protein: CASFQGSGANVLTF. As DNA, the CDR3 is TGTGCCAGCTTTCAGGGGTCTGGGGCCAACGTCCTGACTTTC.

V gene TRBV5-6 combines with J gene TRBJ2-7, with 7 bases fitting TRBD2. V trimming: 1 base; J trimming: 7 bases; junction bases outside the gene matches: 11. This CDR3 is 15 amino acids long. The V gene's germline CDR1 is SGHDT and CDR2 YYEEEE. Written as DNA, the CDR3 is TGTGCCAGCAGCTTGATAACTAGCGATGGCAATGAGCAGTACTTC. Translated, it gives CASSLITSDGNEQYF.

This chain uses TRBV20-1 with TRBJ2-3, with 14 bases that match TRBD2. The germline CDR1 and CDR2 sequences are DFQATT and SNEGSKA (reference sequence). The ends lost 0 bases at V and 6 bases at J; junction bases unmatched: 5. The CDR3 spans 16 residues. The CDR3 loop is CSARDGGLAGADTQYF. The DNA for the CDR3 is TGCAGTGCTAGAGACGGGGGACTAGCGGGAGCCGATACGCAGTATTTT.

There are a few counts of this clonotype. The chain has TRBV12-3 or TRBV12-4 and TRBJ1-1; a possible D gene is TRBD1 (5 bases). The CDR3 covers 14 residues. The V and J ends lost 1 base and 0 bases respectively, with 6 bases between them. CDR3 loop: CASSLEGMNTEAFF. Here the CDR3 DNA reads TGTGCCAGCAGTTTAGAGGGGATGAACACTGAAGCTTTCTTT.

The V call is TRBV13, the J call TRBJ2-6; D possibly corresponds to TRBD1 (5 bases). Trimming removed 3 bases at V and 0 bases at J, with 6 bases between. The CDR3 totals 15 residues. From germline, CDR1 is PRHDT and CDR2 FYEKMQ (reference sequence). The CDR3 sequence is CASSFDSSGANVLTF. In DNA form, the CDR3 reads TGTGCCAGCAGCTTCGACAGCTCTGGGGCCAACGTCCTGACTTTC. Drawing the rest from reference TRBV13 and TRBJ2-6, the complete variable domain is AAGVIQSPRHLIKEKRETATLKCYPIPRHDTVYWYQQGPGQDPQFLISFYEKMQSDKGSIPDRFSAQQFSDYHSELNMSSLELGDSALYFCASSFDSSGANVLTFGAGSRLTVL.

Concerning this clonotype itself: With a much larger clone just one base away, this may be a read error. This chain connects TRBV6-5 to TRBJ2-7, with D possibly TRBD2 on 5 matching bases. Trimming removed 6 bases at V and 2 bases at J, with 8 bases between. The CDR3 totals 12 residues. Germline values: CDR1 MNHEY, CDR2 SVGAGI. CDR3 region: CASRPGAYEQYF. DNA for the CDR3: TGTGCCAGCAGGCCCGGGGCCTACGAGCAGTACTTC.

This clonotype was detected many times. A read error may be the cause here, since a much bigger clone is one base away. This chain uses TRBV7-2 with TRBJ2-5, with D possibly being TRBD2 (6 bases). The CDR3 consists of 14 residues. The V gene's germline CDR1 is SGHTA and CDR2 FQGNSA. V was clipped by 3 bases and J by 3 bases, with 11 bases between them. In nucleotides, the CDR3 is TGTGCCAGCAGCTTTAGGCGGGGCGAAGAGACCCAGTACTTC. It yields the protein CASSFRRGEETQYF.

CDR3 protein: CSVGRQRDSNQPQHF. DNA for the CDR3: TGCAGCGTTGGCCGGCAGAGGGATAGCAATCAGCCCCAGCATTTT. The chain employs TRBV29-1 and TRBJ1-5; no definite D call. The V end lost 4 bases, the J end lost 0 bases, and 13 bases lay between the germline ends. The CDR3 has 15 residues. Germline CDR1 SQVTM, CDR2 ANQGSEA.

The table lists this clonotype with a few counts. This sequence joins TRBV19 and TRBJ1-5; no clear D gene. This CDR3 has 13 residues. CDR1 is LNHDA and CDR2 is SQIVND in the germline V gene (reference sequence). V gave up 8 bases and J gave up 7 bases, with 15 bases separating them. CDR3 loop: CASSPGSVQPQHF. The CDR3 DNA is TGTGCCAGTTCGCCGGGGTCGGTACAGCCCCAGCATTTT. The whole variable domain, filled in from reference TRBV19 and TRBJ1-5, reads DGGITQSPKYLFRKEGQNVTLSCEQNLNHDAMYWYRQDPGQGLRLIYYSQIVNDFQKGDIAEGYSVSREKKESFPLTVTSAQKNPTAFYLCASSPGSVQPQHFGDGTRLSIL.

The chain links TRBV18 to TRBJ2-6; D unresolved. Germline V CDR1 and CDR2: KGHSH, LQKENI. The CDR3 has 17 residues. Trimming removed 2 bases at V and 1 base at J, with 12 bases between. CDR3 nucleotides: TGTGCCAGCTCACCAGAGACTCCTAGGTCTGGGGCCAACGTCCTGACTTTC. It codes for CASSPETPRSGANVLTF.

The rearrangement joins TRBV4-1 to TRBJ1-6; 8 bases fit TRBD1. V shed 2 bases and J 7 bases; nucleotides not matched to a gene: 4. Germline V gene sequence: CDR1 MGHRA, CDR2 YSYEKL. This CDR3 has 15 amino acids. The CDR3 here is CASSQNTGGNSPLHF. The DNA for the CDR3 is TGCGCCAGCAGCCAAAATACAGGGGGGAATTCACCCCTCCACTTT.

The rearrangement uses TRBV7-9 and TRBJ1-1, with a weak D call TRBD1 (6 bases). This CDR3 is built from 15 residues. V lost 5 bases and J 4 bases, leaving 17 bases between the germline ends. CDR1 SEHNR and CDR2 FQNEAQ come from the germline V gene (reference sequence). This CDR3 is CASSTPTGKATEAFF. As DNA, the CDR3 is TGTGCCAGCAGCACACCGACAGGAAAAGCCACTGAAGCTTTCTTT.